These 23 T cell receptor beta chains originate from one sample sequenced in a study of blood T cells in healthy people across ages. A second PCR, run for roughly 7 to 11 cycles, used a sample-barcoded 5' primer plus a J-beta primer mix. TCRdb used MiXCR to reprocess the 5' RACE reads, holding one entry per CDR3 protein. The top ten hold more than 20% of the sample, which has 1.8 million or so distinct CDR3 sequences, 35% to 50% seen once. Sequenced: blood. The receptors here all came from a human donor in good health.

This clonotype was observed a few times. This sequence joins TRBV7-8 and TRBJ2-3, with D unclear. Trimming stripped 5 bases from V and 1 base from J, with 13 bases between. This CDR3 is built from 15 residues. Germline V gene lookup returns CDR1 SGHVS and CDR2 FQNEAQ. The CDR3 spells CASSQAGDRTDTQYF. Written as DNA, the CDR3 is TGTGCCAGCAGCCAAGCAGGAGATCGCACAGATACGCAGTATTTT.

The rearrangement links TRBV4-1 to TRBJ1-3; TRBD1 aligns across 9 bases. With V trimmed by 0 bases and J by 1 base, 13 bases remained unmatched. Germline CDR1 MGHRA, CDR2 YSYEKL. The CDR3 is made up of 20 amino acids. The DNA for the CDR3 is TGCGCCAGCAGCCAAGATCGCGGAGGGACAGGGACAAGTTCTGGAAACACCATATATTTT. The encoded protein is CASSQDRGGTGTSSGNTIYF.

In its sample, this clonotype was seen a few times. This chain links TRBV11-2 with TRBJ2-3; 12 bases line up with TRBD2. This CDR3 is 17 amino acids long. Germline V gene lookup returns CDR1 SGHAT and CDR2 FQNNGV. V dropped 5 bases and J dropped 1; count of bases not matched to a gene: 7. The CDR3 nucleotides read TGTGCCAGCAGCCTAACTAGCGGGGGGTATGGCACAGATACGCAGTATTTT. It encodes CASSLTSGGYGTDTQYF.

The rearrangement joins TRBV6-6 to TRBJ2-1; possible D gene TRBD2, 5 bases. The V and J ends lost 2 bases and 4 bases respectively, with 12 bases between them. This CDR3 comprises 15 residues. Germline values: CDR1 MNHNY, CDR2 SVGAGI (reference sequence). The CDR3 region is CASSYGSGNYNEQFF. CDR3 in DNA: TGTGCCAGCAGTTACGGGTCCGGGAATTACAATGAGCAGTTCTTC.

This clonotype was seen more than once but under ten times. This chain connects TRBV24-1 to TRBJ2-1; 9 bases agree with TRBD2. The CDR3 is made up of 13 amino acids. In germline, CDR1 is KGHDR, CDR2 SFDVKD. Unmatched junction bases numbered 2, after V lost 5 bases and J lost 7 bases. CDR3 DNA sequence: TGTGCCACCAGTGGGAGCGGGGGGAATGAGCAGTTCTTC. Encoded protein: CATSGSGGNEQFF.

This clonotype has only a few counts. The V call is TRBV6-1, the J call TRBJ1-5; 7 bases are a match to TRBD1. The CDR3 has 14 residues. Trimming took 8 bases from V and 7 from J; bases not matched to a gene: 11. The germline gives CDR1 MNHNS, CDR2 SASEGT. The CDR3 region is CASLRTGAGQPQHF. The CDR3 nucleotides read TGTGCCAGCCTTAGGACAGGAGCGGGCCAGCCCCAGCATTTT.

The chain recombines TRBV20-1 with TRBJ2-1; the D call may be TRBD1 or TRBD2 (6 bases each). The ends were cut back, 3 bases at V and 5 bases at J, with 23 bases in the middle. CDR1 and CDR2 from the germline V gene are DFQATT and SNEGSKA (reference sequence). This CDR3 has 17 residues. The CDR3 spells CSARLRDGGQSNNEQFF. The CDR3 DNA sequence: TGCAGTGCTAGGTTAAGAGACGGGGGCCAATCTAACAATGAGCAGTTCTTC.

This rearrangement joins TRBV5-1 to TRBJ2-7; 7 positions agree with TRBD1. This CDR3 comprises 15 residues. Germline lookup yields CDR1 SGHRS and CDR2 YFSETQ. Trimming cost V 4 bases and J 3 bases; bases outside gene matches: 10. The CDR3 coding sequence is TGCGCCAGCAGCCCCGACGGACAGGTCGGCTACGAGCAGTACTTC. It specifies CASSPDGQVGYEQYF. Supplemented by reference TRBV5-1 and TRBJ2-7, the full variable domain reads KAGVTQTPRYLIKTRGQQVTLSCSPISGHRSVSWYQQTPGQGLQFLFEYFSETQRNKGNFPGRFSGRQFSNSRSEMNVSTLELGDSALYLCASSPDGQVGYEQYFGPGTRLTVT.

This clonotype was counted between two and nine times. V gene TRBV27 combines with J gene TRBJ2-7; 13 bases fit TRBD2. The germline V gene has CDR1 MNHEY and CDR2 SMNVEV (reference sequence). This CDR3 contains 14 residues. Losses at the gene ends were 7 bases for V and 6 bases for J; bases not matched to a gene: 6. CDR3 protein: CASTAGLAGSEQYF. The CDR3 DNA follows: TGTGCCAGCACTGCGGGACTAGCGGGATCCGAGCAGTACTTC.

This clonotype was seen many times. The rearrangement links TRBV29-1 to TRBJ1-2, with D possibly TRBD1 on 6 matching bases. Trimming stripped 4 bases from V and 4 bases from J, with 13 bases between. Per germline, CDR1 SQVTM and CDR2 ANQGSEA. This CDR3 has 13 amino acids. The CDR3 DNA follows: TGCAGCGTTGTAAGGGACACCGTCTATGGCTACACCTTC. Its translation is CSVVRDTVYGYTF.

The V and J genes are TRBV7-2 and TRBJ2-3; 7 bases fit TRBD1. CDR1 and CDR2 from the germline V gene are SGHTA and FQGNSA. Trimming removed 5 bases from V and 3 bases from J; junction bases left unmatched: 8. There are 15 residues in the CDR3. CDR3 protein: CASSVGQVGTDTQYF. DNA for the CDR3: TGTGCCAGCAGCGTAGGACAGGTGGGAACAGATACGCAGTATTTT.

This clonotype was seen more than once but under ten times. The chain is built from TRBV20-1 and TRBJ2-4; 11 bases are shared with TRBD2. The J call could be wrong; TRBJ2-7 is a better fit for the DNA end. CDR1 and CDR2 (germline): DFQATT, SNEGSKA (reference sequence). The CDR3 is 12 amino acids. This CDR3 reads CSATGLAVEQYF. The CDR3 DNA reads TGCAGTGCTACGGGACTAGCGGTCGAGCAGTACTTC.

This CDR3 is CATKAGGPLGAKNIQYF. CDR3 bases: TGTGCCACCAAGGCGGGGGGGCCGCTCGGAGCCAAAAACATTCAGTACTTC. The chain combines TRBV24-1 with TRBJ2-4; 9 bases agree with TRBD2. From germline, CDR1 is KGHDR and CDR2 SFDVKD. The CDR3 is made up of 17 amino acids. V lost 8 bases to trimming and J lost 0 bases; unmatched junction nucleotides: 10.

CDR3 sequence reads: CASSYSLASGGVETQYF. For the CDR3, the DNA is TGTGCCAGCAGTTACTCGTTGGCTAGCGGGGGTGTCGAGACCCAGTACTTC. The genes are TRBV6-6 and TRBJ2-5; 10 nucleotides align to TRBD2. The CDR3 has 17 residues. Germline V gene sequence: CDR1 MNHNY, CDR2 SVGAGI (reference sequence). V was clipped by 0 bases and J by 5 bases; unmatched bases: 9.

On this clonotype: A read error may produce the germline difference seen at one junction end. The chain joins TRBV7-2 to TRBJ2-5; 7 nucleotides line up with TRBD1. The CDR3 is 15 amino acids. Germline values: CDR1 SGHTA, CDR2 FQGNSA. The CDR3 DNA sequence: TGTGCCAGCAACTTAATTTTAAGACAGGGAGAGACCCAGTACTTC. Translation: CASNLILRQGETQYF.

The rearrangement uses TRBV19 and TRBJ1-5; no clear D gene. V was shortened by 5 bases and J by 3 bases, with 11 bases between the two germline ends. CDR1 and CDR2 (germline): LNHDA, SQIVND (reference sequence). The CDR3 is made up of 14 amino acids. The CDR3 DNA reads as TGTGCCAGTAGTTCGTGGCAGTACAATCAGCCCCAGCATTTT. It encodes CASSSWQYNQPQHF.

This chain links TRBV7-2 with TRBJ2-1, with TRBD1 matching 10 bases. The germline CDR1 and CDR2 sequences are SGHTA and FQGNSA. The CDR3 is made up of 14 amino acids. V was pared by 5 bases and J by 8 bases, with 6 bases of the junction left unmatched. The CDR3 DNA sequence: TGTGCCAGCAGCAACGACAGGGGGCGCTATGAGCAGTTCTTC. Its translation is CASSNDRGRYEQFF.

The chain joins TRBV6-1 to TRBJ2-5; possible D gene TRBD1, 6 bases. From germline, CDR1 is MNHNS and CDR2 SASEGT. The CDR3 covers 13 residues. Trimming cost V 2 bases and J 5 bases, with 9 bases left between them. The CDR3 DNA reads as TGTGCCAGCAGTGAAAACAGGGCGGAGACCCAGTACTTC. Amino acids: CASSENRAETQYF.

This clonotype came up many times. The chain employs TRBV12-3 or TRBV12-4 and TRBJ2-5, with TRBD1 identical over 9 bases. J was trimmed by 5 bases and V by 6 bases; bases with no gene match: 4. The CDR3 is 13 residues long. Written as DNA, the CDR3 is TGTGCCAGCAGACCGACAGGGGGTGAGACCCAGTACTTC. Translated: CASRPTGGETQYF.

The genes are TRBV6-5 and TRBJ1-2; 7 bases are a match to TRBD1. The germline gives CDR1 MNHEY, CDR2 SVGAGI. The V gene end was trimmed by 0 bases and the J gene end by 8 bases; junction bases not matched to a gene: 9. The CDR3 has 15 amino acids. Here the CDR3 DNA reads TGTGCCAGCAGTTACTCGAGGGGGCGAATGGGGGGCTACACCTTC. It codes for CASSYSRGRMGGYTF.

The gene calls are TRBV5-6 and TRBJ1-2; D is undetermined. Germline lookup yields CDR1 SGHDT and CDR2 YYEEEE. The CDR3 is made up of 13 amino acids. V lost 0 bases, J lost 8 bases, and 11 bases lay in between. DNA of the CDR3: TGTGCCAGCAGCTTGGTAGAACGCAACGGCTACACCTTC. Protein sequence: CASSLVERNGYTF.

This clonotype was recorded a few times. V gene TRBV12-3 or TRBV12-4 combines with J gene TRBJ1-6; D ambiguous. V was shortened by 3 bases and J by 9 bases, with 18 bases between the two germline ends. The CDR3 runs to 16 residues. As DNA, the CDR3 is TGTGCCAGCAGTTTGTCGTCCATCTTTAGGAGTTCACCCCTCCACTTT. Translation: CASSLSSIFRSSPLHF.

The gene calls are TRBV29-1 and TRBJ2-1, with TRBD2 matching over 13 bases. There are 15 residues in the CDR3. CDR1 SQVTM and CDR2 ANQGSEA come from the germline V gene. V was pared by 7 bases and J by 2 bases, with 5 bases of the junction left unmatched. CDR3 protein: CSDSGLAGPYNEQFF. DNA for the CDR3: TGCAGCGATTCGGGACTAGCGGGGCCCTACAATGAGCAGTTCTTC.